The TCR beta chain under discussion was sequenced for a study of T cell changes during pregnancy in multiple sclerosis. Clones were read by immunoSEQ multiplex PCR, and TCRdb kept only the in-frame ones, dropping some. The sample consists of roughly 38,000 clones, about 88% of them appearing once. V was shortened by 4 bases and J by 5 bases, with 14 bases between the two germline ends. CDR3 size: 15 residues. Germline CDR1 is SEHNR and CDR2 is FQNEAQ (reference sequence). The receptor was isolated from a female donor in good health, enrolled as a control in a pregnancy study. Sequenced material: peripheral blood, taken in the third trimester of pregnancy. This chain connects TRBV7-9 to TRBJ2-2; D unresolved. CDR3 sequence: CASSSYRLLTGELFF. The CDR3 bases are TGTGCCAGCAGCTCGTATAGATTACTGACCGGGGAGCTGTTTTTT.